Listed here are 20 T cell receptor beta chains from one sample, sequenced in a study of Ad26.COV2.S vaccination and SARS-CoV-2 variants (dated by TCRdb to about 2021). The library was prepared using the immunoSEQ multiplex PCR assay. This is the immuneACCESS table as TCRdb keeps it, with only in-frame sequences that have V and J called. A part of the clones is gone; compared with another copy, unresolved V genes explain less than half, and the rest is unexplained. A total of a few hundred thousand clones appear in this sample, 85% to 90% of them only once. In total, the top ten clones hold 3.6% of the sample. The treatment or condition label on this specimen signifies: 19 received Ad26.COV2.S at low or high dose, single or two shots; 5 received placebo; per-sample allocation not given. Repertoires of vaccine and placebo recipients were sequenced from samples collected on day 63 after the first injection.

Source: peripheral blood, taken in a trial of Ad26.COV2.S vaccine versus placebo. These receptor sequences come from a person aged 18-60 years who received the Ad26.COV2.S COVID-19 vaccine or a placebo.

The chain combines TRBV4-2 with TRBJ2-7; 10 nucleotides match TRBD2. The V segment lost 0 bases and the J segment 0 bases; nucleotides outside the gene matches: 8. CDR1 is LGHNA, CDR2 YNFKEQ, per germline. This CDR3 comprises 18 residues. The CDR3 is CASSQDLLAGDLSYEQYF. CDR3 nucleotide sequence: TGTGCCAGCAGCCAAGATCTCCTAGCGGGGGACCTCTCCTACGAGCAGTACTTC.

This chain links TRBV5-1 with TRBJ2-7, with 10 nucleotides matching TRBD1. The V and J ends lost 5 bases and 5 bases, in that order; junction bases with no gene match: 4. The length of the CDR3 is 13 residues. Germline V CDR1 and CDR2: SGHRS, YFSETQ. The CDR3 is CASRSGTGDEQYF. The CDR3 nucleotides are TGCGCCAGCAGATCCGGGACAGGGGACGAGCAGTACTTC.

The rearrangement uses TRBV27 and TRBJ2-1, with TRBD1 matching over 10 bases. J gave up 7 bases and V 3 bases, and 6 bases lay outside the gene matches. This CDR3 is built from 15 residues. Germline-derived CDR1 and CDR2 are MNHEY and SMNVEV (reference sequence). This CDR3 reads CASSFSGQGFNEQFF. The DNA of the CDR3 is TGTGCCAGCAGTTTCTCGGGACAGGGGTTTAATGAGCAGTTCTTC.

CDR3 protein: CASSIGTGGSQPQHF. DNA for the CDR3: TGTGCCAGTAGTATAGGGACAGGGGGCAGCCAGCCCCAGCATTTT. The rearrangement joins TRBV19 to TRBJ1-5; 11 bases agree with TRBD1. J was trimmed by 7 bases and V by 1 base; bases with no gene match: 3. The germline CDR1 and CDR2 sequences are LNHDA and SQIVND (reference sequence). There are 15 residues in the CDR3.

The V call is TRBV5-1, the J call TRBJ2-5; D tentatively fits TRBD1 or TRBD2 (6 bases each). CDR1 and CDR2 from the germline V gene are SGHRS and YFSETQ. The V gene lost 4 bases and the J gene lost 2 bases, with 21 bases spanning the gap. This CDR3 has 17 residues. CDR3 sequence reads: CASSPRRIGGTQETQYF. The CDR3 DNA follows: TGCGCCAGCAGCCCCCGGAGGATTGGGGGGACACAAGAGACCCAGTACTTC.

The V and J genes are TRBV5-6 and TRBJ2-7; the D gene is possibly TRBD2 (6 bases). V shed 5 bases and J shed 0 bases, with 18 bases lying between them. CDR3 size: 16 residues. Germline V gene data show CDR1 as SGHDT and CDR2 as YYEEEE. CDR3 loop: CASRTRRGPSSYEQYF. CDR3 DNA sequence: TGTGCCAGCAGAACGCGGCGGGGTCCGAGCTCCTACGAGCAGTACTTC.

The chain links TRBV21-1 to TRBJ2-1. TRBV21-1 is annotated as a pseudogene. The CDR3 consists of 15 residues. The CDR3 region is CATKTRAQAGNEQFF. CDR3 DNA: TGTGCCACCAAGACTCGCGCCCAGGCTGGGAATGAGCAGTTCTTC.

In this sample, this clone turned up once. The chain uses TRBV19 and TRBJ1-5; perhaps TRBD1 as D (5 bases). CDR3 size: 17 residues. Germline values: CDR1 LNHDA, CDR2 SQIVND (reference sequence). Trimming stripped 3 bases from V and 5 bases from J, with 20 bases between. In DNA, the CDR3 is TGTGCCAGTAGTATCCCCGTCTTTCGCCAGGGCTATCAGCCCCAGCATTTT. This translates into CASSIPVFRQGYQPQHF. Supplemented by reference TRBV19 and TRBJ1-5, the full variable domain reads DGGITQSPKYLFRKEGQNVTLSCEQNLNHDAMYWYRQDPGQGLRLIYYSQIVNDFQKGDIAEGYSVSREKKESFPLTVTSAQKNPTAFYLCASSIPVFRQGYQPQHFGDGTRLSIL.

The CDR3 loop reads CASSVAPGDSYEQYF. The CDR3 DNA reads TGTGCCAGCAGCGTAGCCCCAGGGGACTCCTACGAGCAGTACTTC. V usage is TRBV9 and J usage is TRBJ2-7; D perhaps matches TRBD1 (6 bases). Between the trimmed V and J ends, which lost 0 bases and 0 bases, there was a span of 10 bases. The germline V gene encodes CDR1 SGDLS and CDR2 YYNGEE. The CDR3 length is 15 residues.

This rearrangement joins TRBV7-9 to TRBJ2-1; D could derive from TRBD1 or TRBD2 (5 bases each). Looked up from germline, CDR1 is SEHNR and CDR2 is FQNEAQ (reference sequence). This CDR3 has 15 amino acids. The V gene lost 5 bases and the J gene lost 2 bases, with 13 bases spanning the gap. Written as DNA, the CDR3 is TGTGCCAGCAGCCAAGGGACCTGGGCCTACAATGAGCAGTTCTTC. Translated: CASSQGTWAYNEQFF.

V is TRBV2 and J is TRBJ2-1; 8 nucleotides match TRBD1. CDR1 SNHLY and CDR2 FYNNEI come from the germline V gene. There are 15 residues in the CDR3. V trimming: 1 base; J trimming: 8 bases; junction bases outside the gene matches: 7. The CDR3 here is CASSEGTGRIHEQFF. CDR3 nucleotides: TGTGCCAGCAGTGAAGGGACAGGGAGAATCCATGAGCAGTTCTTC.

The genes are TRBV6-2 or TRBV6-3 and TRBJ2-2, with 7 bases fitting TRBD1. The CDR3 has 15 residues. Germline V gene sequence: CDR1 MNHEY, CDR2 SVGEGT. J gave up 2 bases and V 5 bases, and 5 bases lay outside the gene matches. CDR3 loop: CASSRGTANTGELFF. The CDR3 DNA follows: TGTGCCAGCAGTCGAGGGACAGCTAACACCGGGGAGCTGTTTTTT.

With respect to this clone: Other DNA sequences within the sample encode an identical CDR3. The chain uses TRBV5-1 and TRBJ2-5; TRBD1 matches 7 bases. From germline, CDR1 is SGHRS and CDR2 YFSETQ. V shed 2 bases, J shed 2 bases, and the junction held 3 bases outside the gene matches. The CDR3 has 14 residues. CDR3 sequence (DNA): TGCGCCAGCAGCTTAGGGACAGCGCAAGAGACCCAGTACTTC. As protein: CASSLGTAQETQYF. The entire variable domain, with the rest obtained from reference TRBV5-1 and TRBJ2-5, is as follows: KAGVTQTPRYLIKTRGQQVTLSCSPISGHRSVSWYQQTPGQGLQFLFEYFSETQRNKGNFPGRFSGRQFSNSRSEMNVSTLELGDSALYLCASSLGTAQETQYFGPGTRLLVL.

The chain employs TRBV6-1 and TRBJ1-1; the D gene is possibly TRBD1 (6 bases). Per germline, CDR1 MNHNS and CDR2 SASEGT. This CDR3 contains 17 residues. V lost 3 bases, J lost 0 bases, and 17 bases lay in between. The CDR3 is CASSDRHGGHVNTEAFF. Written as DNA, the CDR3 is TGTGCCAGCAGTGACCGCCACGGGGGGCATGTGAACACTGAAGCTTTCTTT.

In its sample, this clone was seen many times. This chain joins TRBV7-8 and TRBJ2-1; 10 bases align to TRBD2. V shed 3 bases and J 4 bases; nucleotides not matched to a gene: 3. Germline V lookup: CDR1 SGHVS, CDR2 FQNEAQ. This CDR3 region has 15 residues. The CDR3 coding sequence is TGTGCCAGCAGCTTCCCTAGCGGGGGTTACAATGAGCAGTTCTTC. It codes for CASSFPSGGYNEQFF.

V and J are TRBV2 and TRBJ2-1; either TRBD1 or TRBD2 may fit D (5 bases each). This CDR3 has 14 amino acids. V lost 11 bases and J 1 base, leaving 15 bases between the germline ends. CDR1 is SNHLY, CDR2 FYNNEI, per germline. This chain's CDR3 is CAGLRDGSYNEQFF. CDR3 DNA: TGTGCCGGTCTCCGGGACGGGTCCTACAATGAGCAGTTCTTC. Complete variable domain (other parts from reference TRBV2 and TRBJ2-1): EPEVTQTPSHQVTQMGQEVILRCVPISNHLYFYWYRQILGQKVEFLVSFYNNEISEKSEIFDDQFSVERPDGSNFTLKIRSTKLEDSAMYFCAGLRDGSYNEQFFGPGTRLTVL.

The chain carries TRBV7-2 and TRBJ1-3; the match to TRBD1 covers 9 bases. CDR1 and CDR2 from the germline V gene are SGHTA and FQGNSA. Trimming cost V 5 bases and J 7 bases; bases outside gene matches: 12. The CDR3 totals 16 residues. CDR3 bases: TGTGCCAGCAGCCCAAGAGGGACAGGGACGGCGAACACCATATATTTT. Its protein is CASSPRGTGTANTIYF.

The chain links TRBV12-3 or TRBV12-4 to TRBJ2-4; no firm D call. The CDR3 has 13 residues. The germline V and J ends were trimmed by 6 bases and 1 base, with 7 bases remaining between them. The chain's CDR3 is CASSYLAKNIQYF. In DNA form, the CDR3 reads TGTGCCAGCAGCTATTTGGCCAAAAACATTCAGTACTTC.

The V call is TRBV6-1, the J call TRBJ1-6, with D perhaps TRBD1 (5 bases). Germline CDR1 is MNHNS and CDR2 is SASEGT. CDR3 length: 16 amino acids. Trimming left V 2 bases short and J 4 bases short, with 12 bases between. The CDR3 region has the DNA TGTGCCAGCAGTGAATGGGACGGAGGATATAATTCACCCCTCCACTTT. It codes for CASSEWDGGYNSPLHF.

The V and J genes are TRBV24-1 and TRBJ1-5; tentative D call: TRBD1 (5 bases). Per the germline V gene, CDR1 is KGHDR and CDR2 is SFDVKD. V lost 2 bases and J 7 bases, leaving 8 bases between the germline ends. The CDR3 consists of 13 residues. CDR3 nucleotides: TGTGCCACCAGTGATTCAGGGTTCCAGCCCCAGCATTTT. Protein product: CATSDSGFQPQHF.